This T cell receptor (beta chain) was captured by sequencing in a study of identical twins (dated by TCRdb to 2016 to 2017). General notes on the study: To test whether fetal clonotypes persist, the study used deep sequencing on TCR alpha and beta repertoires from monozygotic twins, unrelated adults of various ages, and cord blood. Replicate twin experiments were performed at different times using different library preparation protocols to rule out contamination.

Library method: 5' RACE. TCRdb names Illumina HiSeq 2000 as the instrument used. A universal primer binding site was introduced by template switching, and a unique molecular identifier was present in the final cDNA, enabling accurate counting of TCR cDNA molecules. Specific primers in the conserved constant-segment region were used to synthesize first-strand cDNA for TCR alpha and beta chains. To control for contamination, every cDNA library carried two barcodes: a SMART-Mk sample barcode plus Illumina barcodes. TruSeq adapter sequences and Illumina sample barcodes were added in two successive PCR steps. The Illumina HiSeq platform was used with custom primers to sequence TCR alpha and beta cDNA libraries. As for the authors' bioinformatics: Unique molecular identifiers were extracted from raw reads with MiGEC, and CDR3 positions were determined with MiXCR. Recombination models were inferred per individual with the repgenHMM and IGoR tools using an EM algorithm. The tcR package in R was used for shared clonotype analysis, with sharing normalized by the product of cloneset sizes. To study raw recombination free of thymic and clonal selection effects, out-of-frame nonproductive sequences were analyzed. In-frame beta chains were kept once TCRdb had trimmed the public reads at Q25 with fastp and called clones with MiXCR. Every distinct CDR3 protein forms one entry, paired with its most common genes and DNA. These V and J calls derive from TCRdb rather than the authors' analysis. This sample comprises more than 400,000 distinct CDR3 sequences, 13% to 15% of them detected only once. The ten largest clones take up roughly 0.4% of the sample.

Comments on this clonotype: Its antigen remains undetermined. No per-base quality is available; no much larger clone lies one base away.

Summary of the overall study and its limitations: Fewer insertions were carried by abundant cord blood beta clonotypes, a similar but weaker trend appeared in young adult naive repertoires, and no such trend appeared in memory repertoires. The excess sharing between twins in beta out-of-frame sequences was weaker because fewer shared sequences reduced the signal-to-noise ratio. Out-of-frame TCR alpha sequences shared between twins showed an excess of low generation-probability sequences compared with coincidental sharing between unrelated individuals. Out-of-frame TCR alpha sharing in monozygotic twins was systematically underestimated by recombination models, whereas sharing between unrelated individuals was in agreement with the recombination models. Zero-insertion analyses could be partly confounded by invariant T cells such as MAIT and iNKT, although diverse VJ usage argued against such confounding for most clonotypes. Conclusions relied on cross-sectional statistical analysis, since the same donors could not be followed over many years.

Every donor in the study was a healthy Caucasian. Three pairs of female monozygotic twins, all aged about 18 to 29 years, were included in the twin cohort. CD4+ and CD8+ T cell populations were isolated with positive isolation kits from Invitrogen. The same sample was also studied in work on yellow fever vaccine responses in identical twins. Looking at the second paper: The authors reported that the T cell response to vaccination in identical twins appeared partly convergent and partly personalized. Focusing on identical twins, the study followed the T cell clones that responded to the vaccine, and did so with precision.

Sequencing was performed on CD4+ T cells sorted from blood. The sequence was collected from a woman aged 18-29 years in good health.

In nucleotide form, the sequence is TGTGCCAGCAGGGTTGACAGAACCTCCTACAATGAGCAGTTCTTC. Protein translation: CASRVDRTSYNEQFF. The chain uses TRBV6-1 and TRBJ2-1; TRBD1 is a possible D gene, resting on 5 matching bases. The cysteine opens and the phenylalanine closes a CDR3 of 15 amino acids. Of the read, only the CDR3 DNA is kept; its 45 bases are in frame from base 1. Trimming removed 6 bases from V and 0 bases from J, leaving 12 bases between the germline ends. The germline V gene yields MNHNS for CDR1 and SASEGT for CDR2.